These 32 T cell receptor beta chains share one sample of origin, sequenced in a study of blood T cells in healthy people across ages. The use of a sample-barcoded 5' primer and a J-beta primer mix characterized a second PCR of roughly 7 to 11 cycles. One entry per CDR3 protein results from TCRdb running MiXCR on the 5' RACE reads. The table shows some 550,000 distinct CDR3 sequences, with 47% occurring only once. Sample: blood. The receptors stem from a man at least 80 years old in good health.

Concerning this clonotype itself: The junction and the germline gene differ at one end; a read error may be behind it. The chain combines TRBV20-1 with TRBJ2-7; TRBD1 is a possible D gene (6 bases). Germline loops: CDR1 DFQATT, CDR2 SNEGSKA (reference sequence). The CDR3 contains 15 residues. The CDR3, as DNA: TGCAATGCTGGGGCAGGGGCGGTCAGCTCCTACGAGCAGTACTTC. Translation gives CNAGAGAVSSYEQYF.

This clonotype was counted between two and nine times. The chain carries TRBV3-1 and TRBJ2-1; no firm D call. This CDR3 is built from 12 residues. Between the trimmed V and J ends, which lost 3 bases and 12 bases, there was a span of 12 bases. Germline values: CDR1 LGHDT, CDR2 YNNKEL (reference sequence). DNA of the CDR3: TGTGCCAGCAGCCAGGGTGGGAACGGGCAGTTCTTC. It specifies CASSQGGNGQFF.

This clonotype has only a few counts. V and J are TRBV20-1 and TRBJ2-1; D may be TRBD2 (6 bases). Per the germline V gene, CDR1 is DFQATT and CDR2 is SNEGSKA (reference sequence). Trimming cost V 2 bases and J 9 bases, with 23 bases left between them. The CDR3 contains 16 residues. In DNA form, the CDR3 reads TGCAGTGCTAGATCCCGGGGACTTAGGGGTGCCGGTGAGCAGTTCTTC. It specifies CSARSRGLRGAGEQFF.

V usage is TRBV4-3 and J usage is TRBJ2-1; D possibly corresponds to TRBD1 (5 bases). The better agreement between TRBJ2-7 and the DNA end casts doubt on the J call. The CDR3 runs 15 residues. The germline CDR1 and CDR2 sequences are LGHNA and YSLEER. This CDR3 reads CASSQDRSRDYEQYF. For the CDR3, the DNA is TGCGCCAGCAGCCAAGATAGGAGCAGGGACTACGAGCAGTACTTC.

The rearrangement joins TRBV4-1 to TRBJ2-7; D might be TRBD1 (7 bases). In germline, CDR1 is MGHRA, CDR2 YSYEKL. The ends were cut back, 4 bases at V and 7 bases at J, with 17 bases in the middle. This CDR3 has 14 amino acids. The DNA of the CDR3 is TGCGCCAGCAGCCTAGAGGAGGGGGCTGGAGAGCAGTACTTC. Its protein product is CASSLEEGAGEQYF.

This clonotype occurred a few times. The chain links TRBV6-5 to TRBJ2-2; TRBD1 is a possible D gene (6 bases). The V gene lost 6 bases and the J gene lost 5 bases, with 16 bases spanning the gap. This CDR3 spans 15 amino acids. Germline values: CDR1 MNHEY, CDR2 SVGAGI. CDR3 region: CASRAQPTGTGELFF. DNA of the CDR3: TGTGCCAGCAGGGCCCAACCGACAGGAACCGGGGAGCTGTTTTTT.

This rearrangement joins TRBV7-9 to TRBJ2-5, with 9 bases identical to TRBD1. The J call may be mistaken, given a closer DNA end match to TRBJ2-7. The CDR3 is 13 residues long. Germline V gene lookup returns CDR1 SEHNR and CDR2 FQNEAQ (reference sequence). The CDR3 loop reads CASSTRTGDEQYF. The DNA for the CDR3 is TGTGCCAGCAGCACCCGGACAGGGGACGAGCAGTACTTC.

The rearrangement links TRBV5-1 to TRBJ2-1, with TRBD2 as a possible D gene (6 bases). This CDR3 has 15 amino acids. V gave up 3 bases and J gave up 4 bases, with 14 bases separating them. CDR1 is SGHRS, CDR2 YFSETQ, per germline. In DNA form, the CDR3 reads TGCGCCAGCAGCTCAAGCGGGCCGTTTTACAATGAGCAGTTCTTC. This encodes CASSSSGPFYNEQFF.

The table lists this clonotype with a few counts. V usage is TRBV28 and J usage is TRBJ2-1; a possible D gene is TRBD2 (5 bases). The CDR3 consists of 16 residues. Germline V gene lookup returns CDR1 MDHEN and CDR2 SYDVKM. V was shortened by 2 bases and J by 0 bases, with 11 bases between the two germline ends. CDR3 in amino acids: CASSLGAANSYNEQFF. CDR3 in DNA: TGTGCCAGCAGTTTAGGAGCGGCCAACTCCTACAATGAGCAGTTCTTC.

The CDR3 nucleotides are TGTGCCAGCAGCTCCCTCACAGCCATGAACACTGAAGCTTTCTTT. Its protein product is CASSSLTAMNTEAFF. This sequence joins TRBV11-2 and TRBJ1-1; D remains ambiguous. This CDR3 has 15 amino acids. The V end lost 4 bases, the J end lost 0 bases, and 12 bases lay between the germline ends. Germline lookup yields CDR1 SGHAT and CDR2 FQNNGV.

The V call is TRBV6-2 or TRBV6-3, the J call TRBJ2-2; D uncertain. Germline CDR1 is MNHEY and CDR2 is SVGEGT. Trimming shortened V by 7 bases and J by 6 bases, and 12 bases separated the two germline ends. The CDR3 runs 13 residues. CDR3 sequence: CASTQRVSGELFF. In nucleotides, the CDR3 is TGTGCCAGCACCCAGAGAGTTTCCGGGGAGCTGTTTTTT.

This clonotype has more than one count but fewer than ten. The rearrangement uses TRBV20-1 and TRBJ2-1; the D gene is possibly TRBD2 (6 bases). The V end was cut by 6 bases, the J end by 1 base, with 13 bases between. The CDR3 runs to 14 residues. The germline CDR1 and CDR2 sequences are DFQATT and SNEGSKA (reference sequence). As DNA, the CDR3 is TGCAGTGCCATCCAGACTAGGTCCTACAATGAGCAGTTCTTC. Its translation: CSAIQTRSYNEQFF.

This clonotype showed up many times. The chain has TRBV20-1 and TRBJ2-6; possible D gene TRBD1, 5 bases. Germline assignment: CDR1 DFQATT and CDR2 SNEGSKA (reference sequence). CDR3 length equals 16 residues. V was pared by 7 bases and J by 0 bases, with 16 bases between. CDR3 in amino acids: CSVHAPGFSGANVLTF. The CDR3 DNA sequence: TGCAGTGTACACGCCCCAGGGTTCTCTGGGGCCAACGTCCTGACTTTC.

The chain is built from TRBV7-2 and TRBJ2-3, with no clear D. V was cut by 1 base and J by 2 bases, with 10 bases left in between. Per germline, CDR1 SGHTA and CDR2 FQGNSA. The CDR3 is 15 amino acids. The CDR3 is CASSLGPADTDTQYF. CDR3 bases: TGTGCCAGCAGCTTAGGGCCGGCAGACACAGATACGCAGTATTTT.

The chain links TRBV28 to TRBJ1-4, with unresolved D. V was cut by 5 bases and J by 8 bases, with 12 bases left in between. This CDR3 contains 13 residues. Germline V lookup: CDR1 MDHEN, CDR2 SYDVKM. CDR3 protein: CASSTAREEKLFF. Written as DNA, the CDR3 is TGTGCCAGCAGTACCGCCCGGGAGGAAAAACTGTTTTTT.

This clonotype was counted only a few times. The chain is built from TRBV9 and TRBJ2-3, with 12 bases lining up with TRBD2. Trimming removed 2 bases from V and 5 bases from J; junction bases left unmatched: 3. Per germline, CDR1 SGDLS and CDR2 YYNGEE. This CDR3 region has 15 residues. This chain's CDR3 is CASSVLAGGVDTQYF. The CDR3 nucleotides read TGTGCCAGCAGCGTTCTAGCGGGGGGGGTAGATACGCAGTATTTT.

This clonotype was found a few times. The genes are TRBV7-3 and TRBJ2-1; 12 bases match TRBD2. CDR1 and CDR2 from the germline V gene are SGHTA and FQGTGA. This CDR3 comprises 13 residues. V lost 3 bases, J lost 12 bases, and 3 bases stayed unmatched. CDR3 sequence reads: CASSFGLAGSQFF. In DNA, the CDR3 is TGTGCCAGCAGCTTTGGACTAGCGGGATCGCAGTTCTTC.

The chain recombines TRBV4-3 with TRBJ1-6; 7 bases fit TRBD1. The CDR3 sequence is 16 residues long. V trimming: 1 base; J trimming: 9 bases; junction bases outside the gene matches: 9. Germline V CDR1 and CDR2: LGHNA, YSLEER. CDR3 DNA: TGCGCCAGCAGCCAAGCACCGGGACAGTTCGTTTCACCCCTCCACTTT. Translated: CASSQAPGQFVSPLHF.

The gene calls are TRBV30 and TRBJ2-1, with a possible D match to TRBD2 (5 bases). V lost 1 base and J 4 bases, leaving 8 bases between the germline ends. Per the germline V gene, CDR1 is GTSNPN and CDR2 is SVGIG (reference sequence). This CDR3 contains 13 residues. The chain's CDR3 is CAWSGEHYNEQFF. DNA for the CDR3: TGTGCCTGGAGTGGGGAGCATTACAATGAGCAGTTCTTC.

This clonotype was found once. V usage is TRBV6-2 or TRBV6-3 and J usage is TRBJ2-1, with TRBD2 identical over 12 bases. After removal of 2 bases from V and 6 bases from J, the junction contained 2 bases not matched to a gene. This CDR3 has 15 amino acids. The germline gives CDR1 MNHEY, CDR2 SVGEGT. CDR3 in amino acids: CASSYLAGGLNEQFF. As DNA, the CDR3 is TGTGCCAGCAGTTACCTAGCGGGGGGGCTCAATGAGCAGTTCTTC.

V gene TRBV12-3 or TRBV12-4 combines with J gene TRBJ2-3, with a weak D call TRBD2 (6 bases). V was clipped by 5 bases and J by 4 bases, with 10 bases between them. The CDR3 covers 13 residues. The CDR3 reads CASSATRSDTQYF. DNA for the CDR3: TGTGCCAGCAGTGCGACTAGATCAGATACGCAGTATTTT.

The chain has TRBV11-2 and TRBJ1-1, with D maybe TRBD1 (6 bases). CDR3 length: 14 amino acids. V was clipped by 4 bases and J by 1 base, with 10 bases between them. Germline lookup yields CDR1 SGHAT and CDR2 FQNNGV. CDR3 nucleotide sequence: TGTGCCAGCAGCTCAGGGACAAGGAACACTGAAGCTTTCTTT. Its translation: CASSSGTRNTEAFF.

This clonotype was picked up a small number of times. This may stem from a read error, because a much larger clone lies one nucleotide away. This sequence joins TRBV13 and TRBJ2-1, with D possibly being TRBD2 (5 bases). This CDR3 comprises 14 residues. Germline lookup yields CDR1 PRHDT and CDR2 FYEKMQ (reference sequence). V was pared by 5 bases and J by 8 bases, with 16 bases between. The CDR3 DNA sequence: TGTGCCAGCAGCGCGGAGGCCACGGGCGATGAGCAGTTCTTC. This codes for CASSAEATGDEQFF.

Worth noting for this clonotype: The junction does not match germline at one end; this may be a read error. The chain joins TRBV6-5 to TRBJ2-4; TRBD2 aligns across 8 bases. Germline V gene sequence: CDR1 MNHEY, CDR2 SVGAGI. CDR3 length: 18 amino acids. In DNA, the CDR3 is TGTGCCAGCAGATACTCGTTAGCGGGGACCCTCGGTAAAAACATTCAGTACTTC. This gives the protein CASRYSLAGTLGKNIQYF.

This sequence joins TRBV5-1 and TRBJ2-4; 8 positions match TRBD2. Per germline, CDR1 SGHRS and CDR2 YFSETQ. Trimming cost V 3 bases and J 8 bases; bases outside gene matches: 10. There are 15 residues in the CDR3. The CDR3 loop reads CASSWSGGSGDIQYF. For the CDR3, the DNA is TGCGCCAGCAGCTGGAGCGGGGGCTCAGGGGACATTCAGTACTTC.

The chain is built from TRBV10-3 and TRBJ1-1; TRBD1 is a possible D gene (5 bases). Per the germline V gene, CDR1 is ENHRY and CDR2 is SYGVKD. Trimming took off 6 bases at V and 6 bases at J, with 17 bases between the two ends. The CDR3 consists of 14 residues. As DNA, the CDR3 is TGTGCCATCAGCGTGGACATTTCGAGGTCTGAAGCTTTCTTT. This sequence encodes CAISVDISRSEAFF.

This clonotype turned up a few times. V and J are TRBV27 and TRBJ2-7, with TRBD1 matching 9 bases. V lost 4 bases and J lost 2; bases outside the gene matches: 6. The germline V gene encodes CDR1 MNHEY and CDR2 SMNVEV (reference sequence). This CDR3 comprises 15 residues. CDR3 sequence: CASSSAGTGTYEQYF. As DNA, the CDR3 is TGTGCCAGCAGTTCGGCCGGGACAGGGACCTACGAGCAGTACTTC.

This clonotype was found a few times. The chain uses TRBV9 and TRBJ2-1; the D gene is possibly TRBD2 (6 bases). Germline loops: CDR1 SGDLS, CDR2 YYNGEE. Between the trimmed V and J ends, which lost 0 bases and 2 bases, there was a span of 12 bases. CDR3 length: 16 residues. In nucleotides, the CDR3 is TGTGCCAGCAGCGTAGGTAATAGCGGAACCTACAATGAGCAGTTCTTC. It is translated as CASSVGNSGTYNEQFF.

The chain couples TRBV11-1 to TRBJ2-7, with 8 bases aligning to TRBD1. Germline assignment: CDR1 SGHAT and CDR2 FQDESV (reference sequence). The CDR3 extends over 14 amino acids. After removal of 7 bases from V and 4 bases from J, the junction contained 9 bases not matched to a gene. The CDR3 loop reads CASTSTGAFYEQYF. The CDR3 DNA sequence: TGTGCCAGCACCTCGACAGGGGCGTTTTACGAGCAGTACTTC.

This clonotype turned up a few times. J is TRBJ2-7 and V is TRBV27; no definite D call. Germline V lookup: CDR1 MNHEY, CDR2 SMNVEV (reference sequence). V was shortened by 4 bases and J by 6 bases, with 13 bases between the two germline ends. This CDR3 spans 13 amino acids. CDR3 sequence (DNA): TGTGCCAGCAGTTCAGACCCGCGTAGCGAGCAGTACTTC. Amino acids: CASSSDPRSEQYF.

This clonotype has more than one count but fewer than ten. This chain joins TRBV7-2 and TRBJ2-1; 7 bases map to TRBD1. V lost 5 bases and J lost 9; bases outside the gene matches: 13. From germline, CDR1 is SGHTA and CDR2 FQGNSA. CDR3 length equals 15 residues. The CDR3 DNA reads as TGTGCCAGCAGCCCCGTTAAGGGGACAGAGCTTGAGCAGTTCTTC. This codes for CASSPVKGTELEQFF.

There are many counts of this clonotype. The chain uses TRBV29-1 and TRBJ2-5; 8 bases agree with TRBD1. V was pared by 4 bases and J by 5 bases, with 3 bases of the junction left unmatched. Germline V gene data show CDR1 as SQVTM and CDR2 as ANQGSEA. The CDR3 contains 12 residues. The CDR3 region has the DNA TGCAGCGTTGGACAGGGGACGGAGACCCAGTACTTC. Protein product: CSVGQGTETQYF.